This T cell receptor (beta chain) comes out of a study of blood T cells in healthy people across ages. Study-wide results and limits: Age brought a roughly linear fall in TCR beta diversity measured per million T cells.

Worth noting for this clonotype: What it binds is not known.

Then a second PCR, running about 6 to 12 cycles, was carried out with a sample-barcoded 5' primer and a J-beta primer mix. MiXCR was run by TCRdb on the 5' RACE reads, yielding one entry per CDR3 protein. The table has 900,000 to 950,000 distinct CDR3 sequences, around 29% seen once. Germline-derived CDR1 and CDR2 are SGHTA and FQGNSA. Unmatched junction bases numbered 7, after V lost 4 bases and J lost 7 bases. This CDR3 has 15 amino acids. These sequences were also reported in another study, on T cells of mothers and their children. As that report states: Compared with unrelated pairs, related mother-child pairs had slightly higher, non-significant overlap.

The source is a woman aged 40 to 50 in good health. The sample taken for sequencing was blood. The V and J genes are TRBV7-2 and TRBJ2-2, with 9 positions matching TRBD1. CDR3 bases: TGTGCCAGCAGCTCCCGGGACAGGGTTGGCGGGGAGCTGTTTTTT. It yields the protein CASSSRDRVGGELFF.